The rows below give T cell receptor beta chains drawn from one sample of a study of blood T cell repertoires in COVID-19. The assay was immunoSEQ multiplex PCR, and TCRdb's table has in-frame clones only and misses some. The sample yields roughly 120,000 clones, approximately 82% seen once. Material for sequencing was peripheral blood. The origin of the receptors is an older woman with acute or convalescent COVID-19. Both conserved end residues are part of each CDR3. Fields, in order: D gene, CDR3 length, clone size, V gene, J gene, CDR3 DNA, CDR3 protein. A D gene is named only where the DNA matches it firmly. For some rows the clone size is stated as once, few or many, or as a class when expanded; others skip it.

>.|11|.|TRBV20-1|TRBJ2-5
TGCAGTGCCCCCAGGGAAGAGACCCAGTACTTC
CSAPREETQYF
>.|11|.|TRBV3-1/TRBV3-2|TRBJ2-7
TGTGCCAGCAGCCAAGGTACAGGGAAGGTCTTC
CASSQGTGKVF
>.|17|.|TRBV27|TRBJ1-5
TGTGCCAGCAGTTTATTCATGAGACAAGACCTTCATCAGCCCCAGCATTTT
CASSLFMRQDLHQPQHF
>.|14|.|TRBV18|TRBJ1-2
TGTGCCAGCTCACGAGAGGAGAGTAACTATGGCTACACCTTC
CASSREESNYGYTF
>TRBD2|16|.|TRBV5-6|TRBJ2-7
TGTGCCAGCAGCTTGGCCGGGAGGGACCCTTCCTACGAGCAGTACTTC
CASSLAGRDPSYEQYF
>TRBD2|15|.|TRBV24-1|TRBJ2-5
TGTGCCACCAGTGTCGTCAGGACTAGCGGGGAGACCCAGTACTTC
CATSVVRTSGETQYF
>TRBD1|17|.|TRBV15|TRBJ2-5
TGTGCCACCAGCAGAGATCCCAGGACAGGGATCTTAGAGACCCAGTACTTC
CATSRDPRTGILETQYF
>.|11|.|TRBV2|TRBJ2-7
TGTGCCAGCAGTGCAGCTCGCGAGCAGTACTTC
CASSAAREQYF
>TRBD1|13|.|TRBV3-1/TRBV3-2|TRBJ1-2
TGTGCCAGCAGCCAGATACAGGGGGCTGGCTACACCTTC
CASSQIQGAGYTF
>.|11|.|TRBV19|TRBJ1-3
TGTGCCACCCTGGACAGCCCTAAGATATATTTT
CATLDSPKIYF
>TRBD1|14|.|TRBV29-1|TRBJ2-5
TGCAGCGTTGTGGGACAGGAAGGCCAAGAGACCCAGTACTTC
CSVVGQEGQETQYF
>.|15|once|TRBV28|TRBJ1-5
TGTGCCAGCAGTTTAGAGTCGGGGGGCCGGCAGCCCCAGCATTTT
CASSLESGGRQPQHF
>.|15|.|TRBV7-2|TRBJ2-5
TGTGCCAGCAGCTTACTCGGGGGTCCCCAAGAGACCCAGTACTTC
CASSLLGGPQETQYF
>.|16|.|TRBV5-1|TRBJ2-6
TGCGCCAGCAGCTCGGGACAACCGGCGGGGGCCAACGTCCTGACTTTC
CASSSGQPAGANVLTF
>.|13|.|TRBV9|TRBJ2-5
TGTGCCAGCAGCACCGACAGAGAAGAGACCCAGTACTTC
CASSTDREETQYF